One sample yielded the 22 T cell receptor beta chains listed below, sequenced in a study of neurological immune-mediated disorders. TCRdb redid the calling of the 5' RACE reads with MiXCR, one entry per CDR3 protein. The data contain some 60,000 distinct CDR3 sequences, roughly 2.5% of them singletons. Sequences were obtained from PBMCs. These receptor sequences come from a man over 45 with multiple sclerosis.

This clonotype was seen many times. V is TRBV20-1 and J is TRBJ2-1; 14 positions match TRBD2. The CDR3 has 16 amino acids. Per germline, CDR1 DFQATT and CDR2 SNEGSKA (reference sequence). With V trimmed by 2 bases and J by 9 bases, 9 bases remained unmatched. In DNA form, the CDR3 reads TGCAGTGCTAGATATCCGGGACTAGCGGGGGCGGGTGAGCAGTTCTTC. Amino acids: CSARYPGLAGAGEQFF.

This clonotype showed up many times. The chain uses TRBV3-1 and TRBJ2-1, with a weak D call TRBD1 (6 bases). CDR1 is LGHDT and CDR2 is YNNKEL in the germline V gene (reference sequence). V was shortened by 4 bases and J by 5 bases, with 15 bases between the two germline ends. The CDR3 covers 15 residues. Here the CDR3 DNA reads TGTGCCAGCAGCCTGGACTCAGGGGCCCACAATGAGCAGTTCTTC. It translates to CASSLDSGAHNEQFF.

The sample holds a few counts of this clonotype. The DNA of the CDR3 is TGCAGTGCTTCTGACAGGGCCGGGCGGTATAATTCACCCCTCCACTTT. Its protein product is CSASDRAGRYNSPLHF. J is TRBJ1-6 and V is TRBV20-1; 7 bases are a match to TRBD1. CDR3 length: 16 amino acids. Trimming took 5 bases from V and 4 from J; bases not matched to a gene: 11. From germline, CDR1 is DFQATT and CDR2 SNEGSKA (reference sequence).

This clonotype was seen ten or more times. The chain couples TRBV24-1 to TRBJ1-2; TRBD1 is a possible D gene (5 bases). The length of the CDR3 is 11 residues. Trimming cost V 5 bases and J 10 bases, with 10 bases left between them. The germline V gene has CDR1 KGHDR and CDR2 SFDVKD. In DNA, the CDR3 is TGTGCCACCAGTGCGGACGGGGCCTACACCTTC. This encodes CATSADGAYTF.

This clonotype appeared many times. The CDR3 DNA reads as TGCAGTGCACTCGGTGACGGAGTCTATGGCTACACCTTC. Amino acids: CSALGDGVYGYTF. The chain is built from TRBV20-1 and TRBJ1-2, with unresolved D. CDR3 length equals 13 residues. Germline V gives CDR1 DFQATT, CDR2 SNEGSKA (reference sequence). The V end was cut by 6 bases, the J end by 4 bases, with 15 bases between.

The CDR3, as DNA: TGTGCCAGCAGCGCCGGACTGAACCCCACAGATACGCAGTATTTT. It encodes CASSAGLNPTDTQYF. V gene TRBV6-1 combines with J gene TRBJ2-3; D is possibly TRBD2 (5 bases). V lost 6 bases, J lost 2 bases, and 15 bases lay in between. Germline V gives CDR1 MNHNS, CDR2 SASEGT. The length of the CDR3 is 15 residues.

This clonotype was found many times. The chain combines TRBV24-1 with TRBJ1-6, with D perhaps matching TRBD1 (6 bases). The CDR3 loop spans 13 amino acids. V shed 6 bases and J shed 8 bases, with 10 bases lying between them. Per the germline V gene, CDR1 is KGHDR and CDR2 is SFDVKD. CDR3 loop: CATSSRQDSPLHF. The CDR3 DNA sequence: TGTGCCACCAGTTCCCGACAGGATTCACCCCTCCACTTT.

This clonotype came up many times. The chain couples TRBV18 to TRBJ2-1; TRBD1 matches at 9 bases. The junction had 7 bases not matched to a gene; V was cut back by 4 bases and J by 6 bases. Germline V gives CDR1 KGHSH, CDR2 LQKENI. The CDR3 sequence is 15 residues long. The CDR3 protein is CASSQGQGRTNEQFF. DNA of the CDR3: TGTGCCAGCTCACAGGGACAGGGCAGGACCAATGAGCAGTTCTTC.

CDR3 loop: CASAYGTPNTGELFF. CDR3 DNA: TGTGCCAGCGCGTACGGGACACCTAACACCGGGGAGCTGTTTTTT. The rearrangement links TRBV18 to TRBJ2-2, with D perhaps TRBD1 (6 bases). The CDR3 is 15 amino acids. The germline gives CDR1 KGHSH, CDR2 LQKENI. The ends were cut back, 8 bases at V and 2 bases at J, with 15 bases in the middle.

This clonotype was seen at least ten times. This rearrangement joins TRBV12-3 or TRBV12-4 to TRBJ1-2; 7 bases are shared with TRBD1. The J segment lost 4 bases and the V segment lost 5 bases, leaving 10 bases of the junction unmatched. The CDR3 length is 15 residues. CDR3 DNA: TGTGCCAGCAGTCCCCAGACAGGGTTCCGCTATGGCTACACCTTC. Translated, it gives CASSPQTGFRYGYTF.

There are many counts of this clonotype. This chain links TRBV6-5 with TRBJ1-2; D is perhaps TRBD1 (5 bases). Germline CDR1 and CDR2: MNHEY and SVGAGI. With 7 bases removed from V and 2 bases from J, the gap between germline ends came to 14 bases. The CDR3 runs to 14 residues. This chain's CDR3 is CASTASGDNYGYTF. In DNA, the CDR3 is TGTGCCAGCACCGCAAGTGGGGACAACTATGGCTACACCTTC.

In this sample, this clonotype turned up many times. The chain combines TRBV20-1 with TRBJ2-1; D is uncertain. Germline V CDR1 and CDR2: DFQATT, SNEGSKA (reference sequence). The CDR3 loop spans 14 amino acids. V dropped 2 bases and J dropped 5 bases, with 13 bases sitting between them. The CDR3 bases are TGCAGTGCTAGAAGATCATCAAATAACAATGAGCAGTTCTTC. This encodes CSARRSSNNNEQFF.

This clonotype was seen repeatedly, ten times or more. This chain links TRBV6-2 or TRBV6-3 with TRBJ1-5, with 8 nucleotides matching TRBD1. The CDR3 covers 18 residues. The V and J ends lost 6 bases and 1 base, in that order; junction bases with no gene match: 14. Germline V lookup: CDR1 MNHEY, CDR2 SVGEGT. The CDR3 is CASSSPRAGGPSNQPQHF. CDR3 nucleotides: TGTGCCAGCAGCTCCCCCCGGGCAGGGGGCCCAAGCAATCAGCCCCAGCATTTT.

This clonotype occurred many times. This sequence joins TRBV6-5 and TRBJ2-7, with 11 bases fitting TRBD1. Germline CDR1 is MNHEY and CDR2 is SVGAGI. V shed 5 bases and J 5 bases; nucleotides not matched to a gene: 5. The CDR3 loop spans 14 amino acids. This CDR3 is CASSLGTGGDEQYF. The CDR3 bases are TGTGCCAGCAGTCTGGGGACAGGGGGAGACGAGCAGTACTTC.

This clonotype was observed many times. The chain is built from TRBV27 and TRBJ1-5, with 7 bases matching TRBD1. V lost 5 bases and J lost 5; bases outside the gene matches: 6. The CDR3 extends over 14 amino acids. Germline assignment: CDR1 MNHEY and CDR2 SMNVEV (reference sequence). The CDR3 DNA sequence: TGTGCCAGCAGTCGAGAGGGGGCTTATCAGCCCCAGCATTTT. Translation gives CASSREGAYQPQHF.

In this sample, this clonotype turned up many times. This sequence joins TRBV2 and TRBJ2-5; 11 bases fit TRBD2. V shed 8 bases and J 4 bases; nucleotides not matched to a gene: 9. The CDR3 is 15 residues long. CDR1 and CDR2 (germline): SNHLY, FYNNEI. In DNA form, the CDR3 reads TGTGCCAGCGGTCCTAGCGGGGGGCGGGGAGAGACCCAGTACTTC. Encoded protein: CASGPSGGRGETQYF.

Many counts were recorded for this clonotype. The CDR3 DNA follows: TGTGCCAGCAGCTTCGAAAATTCACCCCTCCACTTT. Translating gives CASSFENSPLHF. The chain carries TRBV7-2 and TRBJ1-6; D remains ambiguous. Germline-derived CDR1 and CDR2 are SGHTA and FQGNSA. This CDR3 comprises 12 residues. V was clipped by 3 bases and J by 7 bases, with 4 bases between them.

The J gene is TRBJ2-7, the V gene TRBV20-1; no clear D. The CDR3 has 13 amino acids. Per the germline V gene, CDR1 is DFQATT and CDR2 is SNEGSKA (reference sequence). Trimming took 5 bases from V and 0 from J, leaving 11 bases between them. In nucleotides, the CDR3 is TGCAGTGCTTTCAGCGAGGACTCCTACGAGCAGTACTTC. Translating it yields CSAFSEDSYEQYF.

This clonotype occurred many times. This chain joins TRBV7-9 and TRBJ2-6; no firm D call. V lost 8 bases and J 0 bases, leaving 11 bases between the germline ends. CDR1 is SEHNR and CDR2 is FQNEAQ in the germline V gene (reference sequence). The CDR3 contains 15 residues. The DNA of the CDR3 is TGTGCCAGCGGGCATTCTGGCTCTGGGGCCAACGTCCTGACTTTC. This encodes CASGHSGSGANVLTF. The full variable domain, rest sourced from reference TRBV7-9 and TRBJ2-6, is DTGVSQNPRHKITKRGQNVTFRCDPISEHNRLYWYRQTLGQGPEFLTYFQNEAQLEKSRLLSDRFSAERPKGSFSTLEIQRTEQGDSAMYLCASGHSGSGANVLTFGAGSRLTVL.

In this sample, this clonotype turned up many times. V usage is TRBV10-3 and J usage is TRBJ2-3, with D perhaps TRBD1 (6 bases). The length of the CDR3 is 15 residues. Germline V gives CDR1 ENHRY, CDR2 SYGVKD. Trimming left V 4 bases short and J 0 bases short, with 11 bases between. In nucleotides, the CDR3 is TGTGCCATCAGTGCTTTACAGGGTAGCACAGATACGCAGTATTTT. It yields the protein CAISALQGSTDTQYF.

This clonotype was recorded at least ten times. The rearrangement joins TRBV5-1 to TRBJ1-4; weak D call: TRBD1 (5 bases). In germline, CDR1 is SGHRS, CDR2 YFSETQ. The CDR3 is made up of 13 amino acids. V lost 7 bases and J lost 6, with 13 bases in between. The CDR3 DNA follows: TGCGCCAGCCAACGCAGGGTGGATGAAAAACTGTTTTTT. It yields the protein CASQRRVDEKLFF.

This clonotype occurred many times. The rearrangement joins TRBV2 to TRBJ2-7, with 14 nucleotides matching TRBD2. Germline lookup yields CDR1 SNHLY and CDR2 FYNNEI. The CDR3 consists of 15 residues. Trimming at V came to 10 bases and at J to 2 bases, leaving 7 bases not matched to a gene. The CDR3 sequence: CATRTSGGFPYEQYF. CDR3 DNA: TGTGCCACCCGGACTAGCGGGGGGTTTCCCTACGAGCAGTACTTC. Based on the CDR3 plus reference TRBV2 and TRBJ2-7, the full variable domain is EPEVTQTPSHQVTQMGQEVILRCVPISNHLYFYWYRQILGQKVEFLVSFYNNEISEKSEIFDDQFSVERPDGSNFTLKIRSTKLEDSAMYFCATRTSGGFPYEQYFGPGTRLTVT.